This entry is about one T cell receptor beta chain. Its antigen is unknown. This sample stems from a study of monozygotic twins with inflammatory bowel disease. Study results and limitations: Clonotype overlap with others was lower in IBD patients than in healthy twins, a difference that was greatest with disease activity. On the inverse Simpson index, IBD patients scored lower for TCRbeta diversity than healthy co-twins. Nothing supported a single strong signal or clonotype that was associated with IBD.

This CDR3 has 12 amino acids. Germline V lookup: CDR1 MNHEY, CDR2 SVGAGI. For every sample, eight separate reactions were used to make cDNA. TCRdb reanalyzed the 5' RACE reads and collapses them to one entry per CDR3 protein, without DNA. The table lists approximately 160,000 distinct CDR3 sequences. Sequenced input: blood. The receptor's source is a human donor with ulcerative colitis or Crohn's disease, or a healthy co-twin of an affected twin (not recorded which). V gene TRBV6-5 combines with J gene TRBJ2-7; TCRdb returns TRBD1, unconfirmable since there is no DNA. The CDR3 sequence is CASSYRGYEQYF.